Sequencing of this T cell receptor beta chain was carried out in a study of CD8+CD57+ T cells in acquired aplastic anemia. Regarding the study as a whole: Significance was not reached for CD8+ Simpson's diversity between patients and controls.

On this clonotype: Antigen: not known.

Genomic DNA, the template, was used for profiling of the TCR beta VDJ and CDR3. One entry per CDR3 protein results from TCRdb running MiXCR on the reads. Of roughly 81,000 distinct CDR3 sequences listed, around 44% are singletons. Sequenced sample: sorted CD4+, CD8+, or CD8+CD57+ T cells (not recorded which) from PBMCs. The receptor was isolated from a human donor in good health, serving as a control.

In nucleotides, the CDR3 is TGTGCCATCACCGCTCCAGGATACAATGAGCAGTTCTTC. The encoded protein is CAITAPGYNEQFF. The chain recombines TRBV10-3 with TRBJ2-1; no clear D. Trimming left V 7 bases short and J 4 bases short, with 11 bases between. CDR3 length: 13 residues. The V gene's germline CDR1 is ENHRY and CDR2 SYGVKD.